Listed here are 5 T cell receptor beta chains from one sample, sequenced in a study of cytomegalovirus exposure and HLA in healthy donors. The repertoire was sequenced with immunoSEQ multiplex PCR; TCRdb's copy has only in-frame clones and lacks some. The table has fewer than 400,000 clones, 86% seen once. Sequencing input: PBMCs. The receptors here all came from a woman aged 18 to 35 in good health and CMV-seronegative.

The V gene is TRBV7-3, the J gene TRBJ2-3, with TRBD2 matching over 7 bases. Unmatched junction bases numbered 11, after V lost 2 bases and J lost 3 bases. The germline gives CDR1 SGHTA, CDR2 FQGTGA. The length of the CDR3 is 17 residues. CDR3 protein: CASSLAPGGSGTDTQYF. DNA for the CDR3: TGTGCCAGCAGCTTAGCCCCCGGCGGGAGCGGAACAGATACGCAGTATTTT.

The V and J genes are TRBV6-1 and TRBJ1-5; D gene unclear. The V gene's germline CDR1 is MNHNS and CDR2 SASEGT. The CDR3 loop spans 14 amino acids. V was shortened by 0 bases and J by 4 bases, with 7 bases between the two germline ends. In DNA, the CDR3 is TGTGCCAGCAGTGAAGCAAGCGAAAATCAGCCCCAGCATTTT. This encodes CASSEASENQPQHF.

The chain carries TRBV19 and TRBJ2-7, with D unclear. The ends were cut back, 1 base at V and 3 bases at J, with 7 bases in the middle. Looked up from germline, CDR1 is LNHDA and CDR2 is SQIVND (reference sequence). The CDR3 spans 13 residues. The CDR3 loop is CASSIGLSYEQYF. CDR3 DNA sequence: TGTGCCAGTAGTATAGGACTGAGCTACGAGCAGTACTTC.

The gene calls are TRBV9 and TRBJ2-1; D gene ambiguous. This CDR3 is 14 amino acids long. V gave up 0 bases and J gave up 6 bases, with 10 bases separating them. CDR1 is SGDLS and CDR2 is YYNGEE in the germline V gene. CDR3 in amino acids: CASSVEARLNEQFF. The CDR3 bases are TGTGCCAGCAGCGTAGAGGCTAGACTCAATGAGCAGTTCTTC.

This chain's CDR3 is CASSSEVYGYTF. The CDR3 nucleotides are TGTGCCAGCTCAAGTGAGGTCTATGGCTACACCTTC. The V and J genes are TRBV19 and TRBJ1-2; unclear D gene. Trimming removed 9 bases at V and 4 bases at J, with 12 bases between. The CDR3 covers 12 residues. CDR1 and CDR2 (germline): LNHDA, SQIVND (reference sequence).